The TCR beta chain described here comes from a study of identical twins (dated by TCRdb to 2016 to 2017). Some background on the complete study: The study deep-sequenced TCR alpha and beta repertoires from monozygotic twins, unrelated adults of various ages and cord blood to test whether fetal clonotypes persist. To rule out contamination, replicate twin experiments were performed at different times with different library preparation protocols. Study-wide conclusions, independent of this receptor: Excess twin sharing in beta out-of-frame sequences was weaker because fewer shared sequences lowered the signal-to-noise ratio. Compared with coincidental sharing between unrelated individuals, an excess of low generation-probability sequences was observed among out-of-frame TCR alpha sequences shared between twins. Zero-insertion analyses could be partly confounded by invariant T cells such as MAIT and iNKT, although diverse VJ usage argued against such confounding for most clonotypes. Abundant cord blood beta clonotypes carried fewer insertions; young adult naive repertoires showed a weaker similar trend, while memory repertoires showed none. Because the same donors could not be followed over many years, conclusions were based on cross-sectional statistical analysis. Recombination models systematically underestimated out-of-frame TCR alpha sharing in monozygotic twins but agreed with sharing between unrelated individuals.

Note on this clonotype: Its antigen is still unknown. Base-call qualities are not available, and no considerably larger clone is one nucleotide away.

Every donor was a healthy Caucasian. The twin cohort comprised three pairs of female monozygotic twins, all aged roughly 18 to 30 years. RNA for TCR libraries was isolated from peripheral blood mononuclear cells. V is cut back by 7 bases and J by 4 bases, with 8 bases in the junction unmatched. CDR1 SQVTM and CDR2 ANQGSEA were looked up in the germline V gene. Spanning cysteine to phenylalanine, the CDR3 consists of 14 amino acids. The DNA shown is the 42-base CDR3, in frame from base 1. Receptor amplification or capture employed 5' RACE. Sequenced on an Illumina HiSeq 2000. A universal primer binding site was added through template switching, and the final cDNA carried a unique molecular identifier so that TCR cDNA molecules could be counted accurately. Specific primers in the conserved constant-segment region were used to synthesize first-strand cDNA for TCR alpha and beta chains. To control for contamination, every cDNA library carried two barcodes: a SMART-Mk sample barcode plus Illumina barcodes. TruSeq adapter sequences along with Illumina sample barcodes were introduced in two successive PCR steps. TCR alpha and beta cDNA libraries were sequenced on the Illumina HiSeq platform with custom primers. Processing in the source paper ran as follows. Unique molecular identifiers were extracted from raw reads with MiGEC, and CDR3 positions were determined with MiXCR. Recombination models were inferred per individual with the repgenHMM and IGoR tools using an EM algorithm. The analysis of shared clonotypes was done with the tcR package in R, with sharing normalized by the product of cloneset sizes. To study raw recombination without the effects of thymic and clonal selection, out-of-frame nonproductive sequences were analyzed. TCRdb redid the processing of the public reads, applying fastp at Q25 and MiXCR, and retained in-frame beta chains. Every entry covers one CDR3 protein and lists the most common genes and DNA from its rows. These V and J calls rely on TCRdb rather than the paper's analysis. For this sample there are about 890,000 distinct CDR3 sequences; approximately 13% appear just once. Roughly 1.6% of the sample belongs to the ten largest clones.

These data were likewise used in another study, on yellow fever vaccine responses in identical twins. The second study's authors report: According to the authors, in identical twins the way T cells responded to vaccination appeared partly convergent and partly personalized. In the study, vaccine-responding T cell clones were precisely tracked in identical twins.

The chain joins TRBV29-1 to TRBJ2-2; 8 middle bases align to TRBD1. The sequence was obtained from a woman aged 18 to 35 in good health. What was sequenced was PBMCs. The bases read TGCAGCGCTCATCAACAGGGGGGCACCGGGGAGCTGTTTTTT. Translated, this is CSAHQQGGTGELFF.